Each of the 10 T cell receptor beta chains below was sequenced from the same sample in a study of T cell repertoires in cytomegalovirus infection. TCRdb processed the reads anew with MiXCR; each CDR3 protein has one entry. The data show roughly 100,000 distinct CDR3 sequences, about 17% seen once. Material for sequencing was PBMCs. The receptors derive from a human donor in good health (CMV status not recorded). Some clones in this sample may be carry-over from other donors' samples.

With respect to this clonotype: This clone may be a read error of a much larger clone one base away. The V and J genes are TRBV7-8 and TRBJ1-2, with D possibly matching TRBD1 (5 bases). Germline CDR1 and CDR2: SGHVS and FQNEAQ. This CDR3 region has 12 residues. CDR3 sequence (DNA): TGTGCCAGCCGCTTAGGGGAATACGGCTACACCTTC. Translating gives CASRLGEYGYTF. The full variable domain, in which reference TRBV7-8 and TRBJ1-2 provide the parts outside the CDR3, is GAGVSQSPRYKVAKRGQDVALRCDPISGHVSLFWYQQALGQGPEFLTYFQNEAQLDKSGLPSDRFFAERPEGSVSTLKIQRTQQEDSAVYLCASRLGEYGYTFGSGTRLTVV.

At least ten counts were recorded for this clonotype. V usage is TRBV5-1 and J usage is TRBJ1-1, with 7 nucleotides matching TRBD1. The V and J ends lost 4 bases and 3 bases, in that order; junction bases with no gene match: 3. CDR1 and CDR2 from the germline V gene are SGHRS and YFSETQ. CDR3 length: 13 residues. Written as DNA, the CDR3 is TGCGCCAGCAGCGGTACAGGGGACACTGAAGCTTTCTTT. Translation gives CASSGTGDTEAFF.

This clonotype is categorized as medium-sized. V is TRBV10-3 and J is TRBJ2-7, with 9 nucleotides matching TRBD1. J gave up 6 bases and V 3 bases, and 6 bases lay outside the gene matches. CDR1 is ENHRY and CDR2 is SYGVKD in the germline V gene. This CDR3 has 14 residues. The CDR3 DNA follows: TGTGCCATCAGTGACCCGGGACAGGGAGGCGAGCAGTACTTC. Its translation: CAISDPGQGGEQYF.

Regarding this clonotype: This likely comes from a read error, as the CDR3 has no conserved phenylalanine or tryptophan at its end. This chain links TRBV10-3 with TRBJ2-5; D not resolved. Germline CDR1 is ENHRY and CDR2 is SYGVKD. The CDR3 spans 12 residues. Trimming shortened V by 0 bases and J by 4 bases, and 3 bases separated the two germline ends. Here the CDR3 DNA reads TGTGCCATCAGTGAGTCGTTAGAGACCCAGTACTTA. This sequence encodes CAISESLETQYL.

This clonotype was seen only a few times. CDR3 bases: TGCAGTGCTTGGCCCCGGGACACCAGCTCCTATAATTCACCCCTCCACTTT. This translates into CSAWPRDTSSYNSPLHF. The rearrangement uses TRBV20-1 and TRBJ1-6; tentative D call: TRBD1 (6 bases). The CDR3 extends over 17 amino acids. Between the trimmed V and J ends, which lost 5 bases and 0 bases, there was a span of 17 bases. CDR1 and CDR2 (germline): DFQATT, SNEGSKA (reference sequence).

This clonotype was seen repeatedly, ten times or more. The rearrangement links TRBV7-3 to TRBJ1-1; D gene uncertain. V lost 6 bases, J lost 1 base, and 9 bases lay in between. The CDR3 contains 13 residues. Germline V gives CDR1 SGHTA, CDR2 FQGTGA. The CDR3 nucleotides are TGTGCCAGCAGTCAGGCAGAGAACACTGAAGCTTTCTTT. Residues: CASSQAENTEAFF.

This clonotype was seen more than once but under ten times. The gene calls are TRBV10-3 and TRBJ1-1; tentative D call: TRBD1 (5 bases). V was trimmed by 1 base and J by 6 bases, leaving 6 bases between them. Germline CDR1 ENHRY, CDR2 SYGVKD. This CDR3 is built from 12 residues. The CDR3 coding sequence is TGTGCCATCAGTGAGTTGGGGGCTGAAGCTTTCTTT. Translating gives CAISELGAEAFF.

J is TRBJ2-7 and V is TRBV29-1, with 7 bases identical to TRBD2. The CDR3 has 11 amino acids. V trimming: 7 bases; J trimming: 5 bases; junction bases outside the gene matches: 5. Germline lookup yields CDR1 SQVTM and CDR2 ANQGSEA. The CDR3 DNA sequence: TGCAGCGCCGGGGAGGGCGACGAGCAGTACTTC. Protein: CSAGEGDEQYF.

This clonotype has ten or more counts. V and J are TRBV7-2 and TRBJ2-5, with no clear D. CDR3 length: 13 residues. The germline V gene has CDR1 SGHTA and CDR2 FQGNSA. Trimming cost V 3 bases and J 2 bases, with 7 bases left between them. For the CDR3, the DNA is TGTGCCAGCAGCTTTCTCTTACAAGAGACCCAGTACTTC. It translates to CASSFLLQETQYF. Supplemented by reference TRBV7-2 and TRBJ2-5, the full variable domain reads GAGVSQSPSNKVTEKGKDVELRCDPISGHTALYWYRQSLGQGLEFLIYFQGNSAPDKSGLPSDRFSAERTGGSVSTLTIQRTQQEDSAVYLCASSFLLQETQYFGPGTRLLVL.

There are a few counts of this clonotype. The chain joins TRBV7-2 to TRBJ1-2, with D perhaps matching TRBD1 (5 bases). V was pared by 5 bases and J by 4 bases, with 11 bases between. The CDR3 length is 13 residues. Germline V gene sequence: CDR1 SGHTA, CDR2 FQGNSA. This CDR3 reads CASSPDGGYGYTF. The CDR3 DNA reads TGTGCCAGCAGCCCCGACGGGGGCTATGGCTACACCTTC.